This TCR beta chain originates from a study of beta chain features in type 1 diabetes. Study context: Investigators examined more than 90 million sorted cells across all samples.

On this clone itself: Its antigen remains unidentified.

Sequencing targeted expressed TCRB transcripts, as all isolated RNA had been reverse transcribed. The protocol was immunoSEQ multiplex PCR, while the TCRdb copy is restricted to in-frame clones and leaves out a portion. The table records 500,000 to 850,000 clones, more than 13% of them present only once. Populations isolated by sorting all had purity greater than 95%. Germline V CDR1 and CDR2: SGHTA, FQGNSA. The CDR3 is 13 residues long. With 5 bases removed from V and 7 bases from J, the gap between germline ends came to 11 bases. The study, taken as a whole, reports: Researchers reported that naive, central memory and Treg TCRB repertoires appeared more similar in patients than in healthy donors. cDNA sequencing could over-represent cells with high TCR expression. TCRB CDR3s from Type 1 diabetes patients were moderately but significantly shorter in all four CD4+ subsets.

This TCR derives from a young man with type 1 diabetes. Sequenced input: naive CD4+ T cells from blood. This rearrangement joins TRBV7-2 to TRBJ1-4; D is undetermined. The CDR3 DNA reads as TGTGCCAGCAGCCCGGGAATCGGTGAAAAACTGTTTTTT. This sequence encodes CASSPGIGEKLFF.